A selection of T cell receptor beta chains follows, all from one sample in a study of prognosis after radiotherapy for stage I lung cancer. TCRdb independently ran MiXCR on the multiplex PCR reads; one entry per CDR3 protein. Of about 16,000 distinct CDR3 sequences listed, approximately 31% were seen once; the top ten hold 20% to 30%. This material consisted of PBMCs, taken before or after stereotactic body radiation therapy (not recorded which). The receptors originated from a donor older than 45 with non-small cell lung cancer. The CDR3 runs from the conserved cysteine through the conserved F or W. A D gene is named only where the DNA matches it firmly. Some rows mark clone size as missing; the rest say once, few, many or name a class of expanded clone.

clone_size,v_call,j_call,d_call,cdr3_nt,cdr3_aa
.,TRBV30,TRBJ2-1,.,TGTGCCTGGTTAGCCTCGGATGATCAGTTCTTC,CAWLASDDQFF
.,TRBV20-1,TRBJ2-2,.,TGCAGTGCTAGAGATCTAAACACCGGGGAGCTGTTTTTT,CSARDLNTGELFF
large,TRBV27,TRBJ2-3,TRBD2,TGTGCCAGCAGCCCCCTGGGACTAGCGGAGATCACAGATACGCAGTATTTT,CASSPLGLAEITDTQYF
many,TRBV15,TRBJ1-2,.,TGTGCCACCAGCAGAGAATTGGAAGGGAACTATGGCTACACCTTC,CATSRELEGNYGYTF
.,TRBV20-1,TRBJ2-1,.,TGCAGTGCTAGAACAGGGAGCTCCTACAATTATCAGTTCTTC,CSARTGSSYNYQFF
medium-sized,TRBV24-1,TRBJ2-1,.,TGTGCCACAAAAAACGGACAGTTCAGTGAGCAGTTCTTC,CATKNGQFSEQFF
many,TRBV5-1,TRBJ2-1,TRBD1,TGCGCCAGCAGCTTGGAGGGACAGGGTCACAATGAGCAGTTCTTC,CASSLEGQGHNEQFF
medium-sized,TRBV3-1,TRBJ2-1,.,TGTGCCAGCAGCCAAGATAGCCGGCTCGACTCCTACAATGAGCAGTTCTTC,CASSQDSRLDSYNEQFF
medium-sized,TRBV2,TRBJ1-6,TRBD1,TGTGCCAGCAGGACAGGGGCGTCGAATTCACCCCTCCACTTT,CASRTGASNSPLHF
many,TRBV3-1,TRBJ2-7,TRBD1,TGTGCCAGCAGCCCCAGACAGGGGTACGAGCAGTACTTC,CASSPRQGYEQYF
many,TRBV28,TRBJ1-4,TRBD1,TGTGCCAGCAGGCGGACAGGGAGGAGTGAAAAACTGTTTTTT,CASRRTGRSEKLFF
few,TRBV6-2/TRBV6-3,TRBJ1-1,.,TGTGCCGGCAGTTTCGAGGGAAGAACTGAAGCTTTCTTT,CAGSFEGRTEAFF
many,TRBV11-2,TRBJ2-2,TRBD1,TGTGCCAGCAGCATCCTCAGGGGGAGAGGCACCGGGGAGCTGTTTTTT,CASSILRGRGTGELFF
.,TRBV6-1,TRBJ1-2,TRBD1,TGTGCCAGCTTGGGGCCCACAGGGACAGAGAAGTACTATGGCTACACCTTC,CASLGPTGTEKYYGYTF
many,TRBV6-2/TRBV6-3,TRBJ2-3,.,TGTGCCAGCTCAAATTCTGACACAGATACGCAGTATTTT,CASSNSDTDTQYF
many,TRBV4-2,TRBJ2-5,TRBD2,TGTGCCAGCAGCCAAGTCGCGGGACTAGCGGGAGAAGAGACCCAGTACTTC,CASSQVAGLAGEETQYF
medium-sized,TRBV27,TRBJ2-1,.,TGTGCCAGCAGTTTACTGGATGAGCAGTTCTTC,CASSLLDEQFF
medium-sized,TRBV2,TRBJ1-3,TRBD1,TGTGCCAGCAGTGAAGCAGATACAGGGGCTGGAAACACCATATATTTT,CASSEADTGAGNTIYF
many,TRBV2,TRBJ1-2,.,TGTGCCAGCAGTGACAGGGAGTTGAATGGCTACACCTTC,CASSDRELNGYTF
medium-sized,TRBV20-1,TRBJ2-3,.,TGCAGTGCACGAGGGGGTAGTAGCGGTTACACAGATACGCAGTATTTT,CSARGGSSGYTDTQYF
many,TRBV20-1,TRBJ1-1,TRBD1,TGCAGTGCTTCCACAGGGGGTTTTACTGAAGCTTTCTTT,CSASTGGFTEAFF
.,TRBV6-2/TRBV6-3,TRBJ2-3,.,TGTGCCAGCAGTTACTCGGTTGTGGGCGAGCAAGATACGCAGTATTTT,CASSYSVVGEQDTQYF
medium-sized,TRBV20-1,TRBJ1-6,.,TGCAGTGCTAGAGTTTCAGGGCGTAATGATTCACCCCTCCACTTT,CSARVSGRNDSPLHF
many,TRBV5-1,TRBJ2-3,TRBD2,TGCGCCAGCAGCTTGGGACTAGCGGGCGTCGATACGCAGTATTTT,CASSLGLAGVDTQYF
many,TRBV3-1,TRBJ2-1,.,TGTGCCAGCAGCCAAGATCTTGTGGGGATTCGATTCTTC,CASSQDLVGIRFF
many,TRBV10-3,TRBJ1-5,.,TGTGCCATCAGCCAAGTCGCAGGGTTGGGGAGTCAGCCCCAGCATTTT,CAISQVAGLGSQPQHF
.,TRBV2,TRBJ1-2,TRBD1,TGTGCCGGTAGTGACAGGGAGTTGAATGGCTACACCTTC,CAGSDRELNGYTF
many,TRBV12-3/TRBV12-4,TRBJ2-1,TRBD2,TGTGCCAGCAGTTTATTTCCCGGGAGGTCCTACAATGAGCAGTTCTTC,CASSLFPGRSYNEQFF